This T cell receptor beta chain comes out of a study of T cell repertoires in cytomegalovirus infection. TCRdb processed the reads anew with MiXCR; each CDR3 protein has one entry. The sample records about 490,000 distinct CDR3 sequences, about 17% being singletons. V lost 6 bases to trimming and J lost 3 bases; unmatched junction nucleotides: 4. Germline CDR1 is SGHTA and CDR2 is FQGTGA. The CDR3 loop spans 13 amino acids. The sample holds a few counts of this clonotype. The chain is built from TRBV7-3 and TRBJ1-1; 7 positions agree with TRBD1. Material: CD8+ T cells from PBMCs. This clonotype was obtained from a human donor in good health (CMV status not recorded). Some clones in this sample may be carry-over from other donors' samples. CDR3 in DNA: TGTGCCAGCAGAAGGGGGCGCGACACTGAAGCTTTCTTT. Protein product: CASRRGRDTEAFF.